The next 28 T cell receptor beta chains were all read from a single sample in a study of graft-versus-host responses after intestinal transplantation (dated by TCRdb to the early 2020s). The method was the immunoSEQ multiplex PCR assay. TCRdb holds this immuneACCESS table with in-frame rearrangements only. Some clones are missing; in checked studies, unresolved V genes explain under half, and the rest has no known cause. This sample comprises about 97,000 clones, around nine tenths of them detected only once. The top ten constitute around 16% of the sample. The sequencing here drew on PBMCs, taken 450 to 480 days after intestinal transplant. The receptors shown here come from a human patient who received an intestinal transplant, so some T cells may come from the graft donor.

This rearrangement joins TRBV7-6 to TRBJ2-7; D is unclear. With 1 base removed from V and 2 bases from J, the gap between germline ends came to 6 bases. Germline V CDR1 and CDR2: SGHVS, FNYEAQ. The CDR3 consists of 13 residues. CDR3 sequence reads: CASSLGVTYEQYF. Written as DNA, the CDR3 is TGTGCCAGCAGCTTAGGGGTCACCTACGAGCAGTACTTC.

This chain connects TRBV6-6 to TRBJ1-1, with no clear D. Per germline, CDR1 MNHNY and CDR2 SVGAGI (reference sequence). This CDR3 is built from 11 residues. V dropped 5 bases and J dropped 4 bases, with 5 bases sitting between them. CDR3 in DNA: TGTGCCAGCAGTACGTCCACTGAAGCTTTCTTT. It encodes CASSTSTEAFF.

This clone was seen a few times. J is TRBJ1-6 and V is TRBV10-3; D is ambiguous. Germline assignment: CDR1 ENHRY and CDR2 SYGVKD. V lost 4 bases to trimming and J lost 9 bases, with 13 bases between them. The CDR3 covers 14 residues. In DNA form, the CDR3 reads TGTGCCATCAGTGGGAGGGAAGGAGGTTCACCCCTCCACTTT. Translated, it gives CAISGREGGSPLHF.

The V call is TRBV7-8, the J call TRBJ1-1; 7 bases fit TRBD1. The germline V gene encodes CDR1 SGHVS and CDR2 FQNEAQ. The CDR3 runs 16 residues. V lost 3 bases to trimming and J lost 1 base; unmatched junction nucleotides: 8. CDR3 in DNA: TGTGCCAGCAGCTTGGACTCCAGGGGGTGGAACACTGAAGCTTTCTTT. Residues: CASSLDSRGWNTEAFF. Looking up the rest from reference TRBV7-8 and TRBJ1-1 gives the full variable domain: GAGVSQSPRYKVAKRGQDVALRCDPISGHVSLFWYQQALGQGPEFLTYFQNEAQLDKSGLPSDRFFAERPEGSVSTLKIQRTQQEDSAVYLCASSLDSRGWNTEAFFGQGTRLTVV.

CDR3 loop: CASSLPQGARLGYTF. The CDR3 DNA reads TGTGCCAGCAGCTTGCCACAGGGGGCGCGGTTGGGCTACACCTTC. The chain recombines TRBV6-1 with TRBJ1-2; TRBD1 matches at 9 bases. This CDR3 is built from 15 residues. With 6 bases clipped from V and 8 bases from J, the junction kept 13 bases outside the gene matches. Germline CDR1 is MNHNS and CDR2 is SASEGT.

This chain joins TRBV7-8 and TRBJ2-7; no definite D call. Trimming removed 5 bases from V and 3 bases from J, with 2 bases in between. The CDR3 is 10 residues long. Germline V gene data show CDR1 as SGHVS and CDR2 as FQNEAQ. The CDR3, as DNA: TGTGCCAGCAGCGACTACGAGCAGTACTTC. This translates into CASSDYEQYF.

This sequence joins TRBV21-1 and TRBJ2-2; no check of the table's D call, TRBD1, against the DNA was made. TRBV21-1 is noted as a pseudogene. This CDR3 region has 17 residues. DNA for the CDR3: TGTGCCAGCAGCGCCCGGTGGGGCCAGACAAACACCGGGGAGCTGTTTTTT. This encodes CASSARWGQTNTGELFF.

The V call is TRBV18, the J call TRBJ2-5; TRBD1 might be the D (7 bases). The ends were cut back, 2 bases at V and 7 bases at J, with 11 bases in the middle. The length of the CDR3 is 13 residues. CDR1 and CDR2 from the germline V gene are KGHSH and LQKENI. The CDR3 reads CASSPGQGGTQYF. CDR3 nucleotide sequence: TGTGCCAGCTCACCAGGCCAGGGGGGGACCCAGTACTTC.

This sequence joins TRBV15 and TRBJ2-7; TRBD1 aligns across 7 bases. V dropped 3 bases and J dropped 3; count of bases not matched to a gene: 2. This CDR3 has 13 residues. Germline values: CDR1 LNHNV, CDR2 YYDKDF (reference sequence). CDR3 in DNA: TGTGCCACCAGCAGGGGACAGTACTACGAGCAGTACTTC. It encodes CATSRGQYYEQYF.

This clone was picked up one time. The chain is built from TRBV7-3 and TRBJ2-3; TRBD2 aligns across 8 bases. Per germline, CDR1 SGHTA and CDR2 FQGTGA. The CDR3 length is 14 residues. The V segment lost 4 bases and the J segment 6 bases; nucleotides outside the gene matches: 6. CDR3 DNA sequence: TGTGCCAGCAGCTCACGGACTAGCCTGGATACGCAGTATTTT. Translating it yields CASSSRTSLDTQYF.

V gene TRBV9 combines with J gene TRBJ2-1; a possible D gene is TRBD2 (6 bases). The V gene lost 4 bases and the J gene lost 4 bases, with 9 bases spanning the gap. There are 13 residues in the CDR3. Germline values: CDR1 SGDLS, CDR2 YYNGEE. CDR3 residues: CASSPEGYNEQFF. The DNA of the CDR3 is TGTGCCAGCAGCCCGGAGGGTTACAATGAGCAGTTCTTC.

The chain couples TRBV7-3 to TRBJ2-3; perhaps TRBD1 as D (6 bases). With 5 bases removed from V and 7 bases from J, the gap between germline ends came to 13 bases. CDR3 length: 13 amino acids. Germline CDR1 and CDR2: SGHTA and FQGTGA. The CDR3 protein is CASSRTETNTQYF. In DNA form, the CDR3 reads TGTGCCAGCAGCAGGACAGAGACAAATACGCAGTATTTT. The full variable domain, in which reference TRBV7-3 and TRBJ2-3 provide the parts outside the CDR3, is GAGVSQTPSNKVTEKGKYVELRCDPISGHTALYWYRQSLGQGPEFLIYFQGTGAADDSGLPNDRFFAVRPEGSVSTLKIQRTERGDSAVYLCASSRTETNTQYFGPGTRLTVL.

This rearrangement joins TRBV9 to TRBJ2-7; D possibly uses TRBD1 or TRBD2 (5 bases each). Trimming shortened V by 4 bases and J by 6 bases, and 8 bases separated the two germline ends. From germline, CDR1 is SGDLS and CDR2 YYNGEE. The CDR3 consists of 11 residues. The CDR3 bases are TGTGCCAGCAGCCCTGGGGGCGAGCAGTACTTC. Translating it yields CASSPGGEQYF.

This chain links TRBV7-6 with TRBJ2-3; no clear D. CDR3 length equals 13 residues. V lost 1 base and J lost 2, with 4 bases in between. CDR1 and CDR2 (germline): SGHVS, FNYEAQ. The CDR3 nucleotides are TGTGCCAGCAGCTTAGGGTACACAGATACGCAGTATTTT. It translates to CASSLGYTDTQYF. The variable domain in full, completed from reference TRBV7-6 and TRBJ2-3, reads GAGVSQSPRYKVTKRGQDVALRCDPISGHVSLYWYRQALGQGPEFLTYFNYEAQQDKSGLPNDRFSAERPEGSISTLTIQRTEQRDSAMYRCASSLGYTDTQYFGPGTRLTVL.

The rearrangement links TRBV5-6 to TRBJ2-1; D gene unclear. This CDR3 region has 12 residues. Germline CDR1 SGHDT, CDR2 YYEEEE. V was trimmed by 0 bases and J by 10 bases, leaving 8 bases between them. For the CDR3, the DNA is TGTGCCAGCAGCTTGGATCCCAGAGAGCAGTTCTTC. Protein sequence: CASSLDPREQFF.

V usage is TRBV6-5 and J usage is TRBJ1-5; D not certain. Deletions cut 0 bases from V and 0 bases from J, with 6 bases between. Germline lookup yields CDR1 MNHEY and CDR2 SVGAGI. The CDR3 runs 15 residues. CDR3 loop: CASSYSTGSNQPQHF. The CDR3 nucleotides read TGTGCCAGCAGTTACTCGACTGGTAGCAATCAGCCCCAGCATTTT.

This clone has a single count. CDR3 sequence: CASSEKGVSNSPLHF. The CDR3 region has the DNA TGTGCCAGCAGTGAAAAGGGGGTATCGAATTCACCCCTCCACTTT. The chain employs TRBV25-1 and TRBJ1-6, with a tentative D call TRBD1 (6 bases). The CDR3 covers 15 residues. Germline CDR1 is MGHDK and CDR2 is SYGVNS. Trimming cost V 2 bases and J 7 bases, with 12 bases left between them. The whole variable domain, remainder taken from reference TRBV25-1 and TRBJ1-6, is EADIYQTPRYLVIGTGKKITLECSQTMGHDKMYWYQQDPGMELHLIHYSYGVNSTEKGDLSSESTVSRIRTEHFPLTLESARPSHTSQYLCASSEKGVSNSPLHFGNGTRLTVT.

This chain's CDR3 is CAVSSRAQAKNIQYF. The CDR3 coding sequence is TGTGCCGTATCGTCCCGGGCCCAAGCCAAAAACATTCAGTACTTC. The V gene is TRBV10-3, the J gene TRBJ2-4; D gene ambiguous. Germline V gene sequence: CDR1 ENHRY, CDR2 SYGVKD. V lost 11 bases to trimming and J lost 0 bases, with 17 bases between them. There are 15 residues in the CDR3.

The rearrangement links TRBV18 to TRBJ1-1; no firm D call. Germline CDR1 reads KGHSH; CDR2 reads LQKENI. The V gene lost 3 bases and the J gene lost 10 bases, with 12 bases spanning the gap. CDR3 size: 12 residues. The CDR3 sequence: CASSPRTPGAFF. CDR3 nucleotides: TGTGCCAGCTCACCTAGGACCCCGGGAGCTTTCTTT.

The CDR3 protein is CASSLGGNYGYTF. CDR3 coding DNA: TGTGCCAGCAGCTTAGGGGGGAACTATGGCTACACCTTC. The chain links TRBV7-4 to TRBJ1-2, with D tentatively TRBD1 (5 bases). CDR1 is SGHVT and CDR2 is SQSDAQ in the germline V gene. The V gene lost 1 base and the J gene lost 2 bases, with 5 bases spanning the gap. The CDR3 contains 13 residues.

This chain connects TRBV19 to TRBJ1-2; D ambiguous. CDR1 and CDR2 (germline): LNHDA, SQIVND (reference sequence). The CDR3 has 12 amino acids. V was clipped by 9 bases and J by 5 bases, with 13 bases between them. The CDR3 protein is CASVGTEYGYTF. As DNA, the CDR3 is TGTGCCAGCGTCGGAACGGAATATGGCTACACCTTC.

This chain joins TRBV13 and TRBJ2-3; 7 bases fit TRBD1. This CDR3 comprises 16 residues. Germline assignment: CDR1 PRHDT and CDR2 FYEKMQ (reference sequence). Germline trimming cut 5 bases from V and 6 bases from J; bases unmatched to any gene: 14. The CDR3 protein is CASSRTWDSLEDTQYF. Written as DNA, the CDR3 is TGTGCCAGCAGCAGGACGTGGGACAGCCTTGAGGATACGCAGTATTTT.

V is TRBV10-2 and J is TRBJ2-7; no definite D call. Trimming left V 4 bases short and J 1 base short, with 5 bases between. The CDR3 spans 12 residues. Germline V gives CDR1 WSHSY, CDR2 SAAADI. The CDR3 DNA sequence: TGCGCCAGCAGTGTAGGATCCTACGAGCAGTACTTC. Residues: CASSVGSYEQYF.

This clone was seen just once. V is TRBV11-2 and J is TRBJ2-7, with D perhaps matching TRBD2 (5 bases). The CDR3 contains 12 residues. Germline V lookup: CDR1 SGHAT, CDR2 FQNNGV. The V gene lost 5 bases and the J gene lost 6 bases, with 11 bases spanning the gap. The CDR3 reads CASSATRVEQYF. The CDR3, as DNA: TGTGCCAGCAGCGCTACTAGAGTCGAGCAGTACTTC.

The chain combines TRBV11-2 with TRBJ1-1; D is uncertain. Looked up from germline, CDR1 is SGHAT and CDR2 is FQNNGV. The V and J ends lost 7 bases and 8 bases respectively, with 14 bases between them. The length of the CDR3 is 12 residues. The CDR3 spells CASTPPSREAFF. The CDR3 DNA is TGTGCCAGCACCCCCCCCAGTAGGGAAGCTTTCTTT.

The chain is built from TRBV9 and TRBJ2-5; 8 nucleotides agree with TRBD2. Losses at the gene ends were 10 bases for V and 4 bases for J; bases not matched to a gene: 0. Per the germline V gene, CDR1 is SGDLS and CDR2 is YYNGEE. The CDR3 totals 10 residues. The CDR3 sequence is CARGGETQYF. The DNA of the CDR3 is TGTGCCCGGGGGGGAGAGACCCAGTACTTC.

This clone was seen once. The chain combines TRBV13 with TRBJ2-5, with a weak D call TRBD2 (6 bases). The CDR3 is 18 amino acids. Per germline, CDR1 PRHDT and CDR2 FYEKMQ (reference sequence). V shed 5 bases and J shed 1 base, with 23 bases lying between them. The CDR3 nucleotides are TGTGCCAGCAGCCCGATCGGGAGTGTGGGGTCCGCCCAAGAGACCCAGTACTTC. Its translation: CASSPIGSVGSAQETQYF.

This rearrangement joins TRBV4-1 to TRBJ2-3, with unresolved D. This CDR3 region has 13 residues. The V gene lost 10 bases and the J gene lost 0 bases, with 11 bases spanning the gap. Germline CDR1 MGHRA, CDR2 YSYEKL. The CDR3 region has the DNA TGCGCCACCCACTCCGGGAGCACAGATACGCAGTATTTT. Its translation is CATHSGSTDTQYF.